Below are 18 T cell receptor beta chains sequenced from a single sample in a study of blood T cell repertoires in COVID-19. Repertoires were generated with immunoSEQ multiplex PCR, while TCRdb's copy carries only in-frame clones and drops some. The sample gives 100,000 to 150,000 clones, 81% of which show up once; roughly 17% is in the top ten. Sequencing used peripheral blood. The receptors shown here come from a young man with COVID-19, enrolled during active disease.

CDR3 DNA: TGTGCCATCAGAACCGGGACAGAAGTTGACTATGGCTACACCTTC. As protein: CAIRTGTEVDYGYTF. The chain links TRBV10-3 to TRBJ1-2; 7 bases match TRBD1. The V segment lost 6 bases and the J segment 3 bases; nucleotides outside the gene matches: 10. CDR1 and CDR2 (germline): ENHRY, SYGVKD. This CDR3 is built from 15 residues.

The CDR3 protein is CASSRPGAEAFF. DNA for the CDR3: TGTGCCAGCAGTCGCCCAGGGGCTGAAGCTTTCTTT. The V and J genes are TRBV27 and TRBJ1-1, with D possibly TRBD1 on 6 matching bases. The CDR3 contains 12 residues. Germline lookup yields CDR1 MNHEY and CDR2 SMNVEV (reference sequence). V was trimmed by 5 bases and J by 6 bases, leaving 10 bases between them.

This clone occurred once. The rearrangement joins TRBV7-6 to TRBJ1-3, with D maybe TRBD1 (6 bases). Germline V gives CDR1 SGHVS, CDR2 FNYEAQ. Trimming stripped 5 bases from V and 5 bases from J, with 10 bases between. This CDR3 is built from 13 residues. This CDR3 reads CASSADRRNTIYF. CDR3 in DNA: TGTGCCAGCAGCGCGGACAGAAGAAACACCATATATTTT.

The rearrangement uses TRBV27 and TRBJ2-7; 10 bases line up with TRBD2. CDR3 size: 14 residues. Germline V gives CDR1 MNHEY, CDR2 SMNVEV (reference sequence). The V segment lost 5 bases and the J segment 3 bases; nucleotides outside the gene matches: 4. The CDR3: CASSVAGGFYEQYF. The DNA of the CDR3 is TGTGCCAGCAGTGTAGCGGGGGGCTTCTACGAGCAGTACTTC.

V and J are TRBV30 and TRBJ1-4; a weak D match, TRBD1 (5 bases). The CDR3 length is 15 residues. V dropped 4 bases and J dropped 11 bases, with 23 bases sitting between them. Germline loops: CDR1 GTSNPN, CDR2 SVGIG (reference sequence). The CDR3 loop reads CAWKGTQDPWGKLFF. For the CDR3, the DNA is TGTGCCTGGAAAGGGACTCAGGACCCCTGGGGGAAACTGTTTTTT.

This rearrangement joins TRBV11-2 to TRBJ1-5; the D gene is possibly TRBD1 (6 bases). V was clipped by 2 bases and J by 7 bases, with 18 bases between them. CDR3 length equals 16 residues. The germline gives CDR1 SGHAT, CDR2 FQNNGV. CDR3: CASSLPGAKLSQPQHF. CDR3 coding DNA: TGTGCCAGCAGCTTACCAGGGGCCAAACTATCCCAGCCCCAGCATTTT. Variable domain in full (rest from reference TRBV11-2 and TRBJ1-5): EAGVAQSPRYKIIEKRQSVAFWCNPISGHATLYWYQQILGQGPKLLIQFQNNGVVDDSQLPKDRFSAERLKGVDSTLKIQPAKLEDSAVYLCASSLPGAKLSQPQHFGDGTRLSIL.

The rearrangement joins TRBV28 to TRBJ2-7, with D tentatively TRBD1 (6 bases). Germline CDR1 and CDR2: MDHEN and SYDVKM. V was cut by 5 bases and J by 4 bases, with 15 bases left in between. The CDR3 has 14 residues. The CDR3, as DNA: TGTGCCAGCAGTCCCTCCCCCACAGGGTACGAGCAGTACTTC. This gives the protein CASSPSPTGYEQYF.

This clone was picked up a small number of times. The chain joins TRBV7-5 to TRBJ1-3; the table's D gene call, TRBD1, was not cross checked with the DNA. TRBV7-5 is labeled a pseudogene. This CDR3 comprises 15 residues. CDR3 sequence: CARSLQGKPGNTIYF. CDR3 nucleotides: TGTGCCAGAAGCTTACAGGGTAAGCCTGGAAACACCATATATTTT.

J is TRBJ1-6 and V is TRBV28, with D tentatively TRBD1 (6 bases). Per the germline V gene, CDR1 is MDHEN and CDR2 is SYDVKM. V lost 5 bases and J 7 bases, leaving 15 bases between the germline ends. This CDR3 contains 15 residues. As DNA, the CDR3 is TGTGCCAGCAGTAACAACAGGGTAGAGAATTCACCCCTCCACTTT. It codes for CASSNNRVENSPLHF.

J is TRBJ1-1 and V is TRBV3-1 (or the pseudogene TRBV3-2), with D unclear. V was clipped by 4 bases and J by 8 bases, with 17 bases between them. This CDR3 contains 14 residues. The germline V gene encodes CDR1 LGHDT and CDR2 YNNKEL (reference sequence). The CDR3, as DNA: TGTGCCAGCAGCCGGGAGGACCGGATTACGGAAGCTTTCTTT. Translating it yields CASSREDRITEAFF.

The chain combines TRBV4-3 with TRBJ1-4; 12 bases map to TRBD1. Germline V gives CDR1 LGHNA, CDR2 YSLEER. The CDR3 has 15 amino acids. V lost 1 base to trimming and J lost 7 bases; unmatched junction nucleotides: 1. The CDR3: CASSQGDRGLEKLFF. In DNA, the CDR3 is TGCGCCAGCAGCCAAGGGGACAGGGGGCTTGAAAAACTGTTTTTT.

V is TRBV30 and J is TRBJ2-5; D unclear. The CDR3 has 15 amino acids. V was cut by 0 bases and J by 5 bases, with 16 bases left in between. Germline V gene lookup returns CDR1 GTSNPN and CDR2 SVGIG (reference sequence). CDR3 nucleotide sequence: TGTGCCTGGAGTGTACCGCAGGCCCCCGCCGAGACCCAGTACTTC. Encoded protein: CAWSVPQAPAETQYF. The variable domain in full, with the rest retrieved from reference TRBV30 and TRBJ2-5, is SQTIHQWPATLVQPVGSPLSLECTVEGTSNPNLYWYRQAAGRGLQLLFYSVGIGQISSEVPQNLSASRPQDRQFILSSKKLLLSDSGFYLCAWSVPQAPAETQYFGPGTRLLVL.

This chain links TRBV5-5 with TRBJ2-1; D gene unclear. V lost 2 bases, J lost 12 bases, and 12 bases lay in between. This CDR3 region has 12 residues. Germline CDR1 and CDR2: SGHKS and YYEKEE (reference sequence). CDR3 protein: CASSLDSRSQFF. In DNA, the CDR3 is TGTGCCAGCAGCTTAGATAGCCGGTCGCAGTTCTTC.

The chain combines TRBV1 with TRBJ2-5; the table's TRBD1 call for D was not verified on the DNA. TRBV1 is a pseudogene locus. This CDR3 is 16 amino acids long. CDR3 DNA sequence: TGCACCAGCAGCCAAGAACAGGGTCCGGGCCAAGAGACCCAGTACTTC. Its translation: CTSSQEQGPGQETQYF.

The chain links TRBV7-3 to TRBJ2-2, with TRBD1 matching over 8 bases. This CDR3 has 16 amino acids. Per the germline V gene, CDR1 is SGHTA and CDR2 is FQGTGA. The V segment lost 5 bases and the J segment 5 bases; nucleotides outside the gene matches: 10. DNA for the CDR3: TGTGCCAGCAGCAACCGGGACAGGATGGGTACCGGGGAGCTGTTTTTT. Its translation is CASSNRDRMGTGELFF.

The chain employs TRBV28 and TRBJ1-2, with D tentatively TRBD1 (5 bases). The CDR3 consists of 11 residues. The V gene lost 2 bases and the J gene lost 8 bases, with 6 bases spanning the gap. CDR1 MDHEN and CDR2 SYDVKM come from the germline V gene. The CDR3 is CASSLRQGYTF. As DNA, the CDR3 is TGTGCCAGCAGTTTAAGACAGGGCTACACCTTC.

The CDR3 DNA reads as TGCGCCAGCAGCCAAGATAGAGCAGGGGATGGAGTTGGCGGGGCCAACGTCCTGACTTTC. This gives the protein CASSQDRAGDGVGGANVLTF. This chain connects TRBV4-1 to TRBJ2-6; weak D call: TRBD1 (6 bases). This CDR3 has 20 residues. The germline CDR1 and CDR2 sequences are MGHRA and YSYEKL. Trimming cost V 0 bases and J 4 bases, with 22 bases left between them.

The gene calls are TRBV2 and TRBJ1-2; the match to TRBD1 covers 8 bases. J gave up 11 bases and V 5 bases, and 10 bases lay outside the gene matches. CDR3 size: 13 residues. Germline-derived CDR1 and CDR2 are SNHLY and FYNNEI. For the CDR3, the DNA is TGTGCCAGCAGTATTTCAGGGGGCGCCGATTACACCTTC. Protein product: CASSISGGADYTF. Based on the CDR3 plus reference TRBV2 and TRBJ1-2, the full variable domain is EPEVTQTPSHQVTQMGQEVILRCVPISNHLYFYWYRQILGQKVEFLVSFYNNEISEKSEIFDDQFSVERPDGSNFTLKIRSTKLEDSAMYFCASSISGGADYTFGSGTRLTVV.